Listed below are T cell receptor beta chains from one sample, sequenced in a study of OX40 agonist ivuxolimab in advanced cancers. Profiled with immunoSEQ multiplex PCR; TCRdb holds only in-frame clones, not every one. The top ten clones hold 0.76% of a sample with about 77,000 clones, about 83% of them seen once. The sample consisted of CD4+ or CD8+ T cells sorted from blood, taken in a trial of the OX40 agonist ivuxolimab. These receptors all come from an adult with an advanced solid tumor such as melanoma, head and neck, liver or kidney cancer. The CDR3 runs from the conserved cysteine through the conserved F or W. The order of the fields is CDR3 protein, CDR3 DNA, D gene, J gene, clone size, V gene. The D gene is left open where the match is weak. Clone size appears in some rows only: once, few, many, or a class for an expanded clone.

CDR3aa: CAWTGGNYGYTF; CDR3nt: TGTGCCTGGACAGGGGGAAACTATGGCTACACCTTC; d_gene: TRBD1; j_gene: TRBJ1-2; abundance: once; v_gene: TRBV30
CDR3aa: CASSFGQGATGELFF; CDR3nt: TGTGCCAGTAGTTTCGGACAGGGGGCCACCGGGGAGCTGTTTTTT; d_gene: TRBD1; j_gene: TRBJ2-2; abundance: -; v_gene: TRBV19
CDR3aa: CASGRLVSYNEQFF; CDR3nt: TGCGCCAGTGGGCGACTAGTCTCCTACAATGAGCAGTTCTTC; d_gene: -; j_gene: TRBJ2-1; abundance: -; v_gene: TRBV4-3
CDR3aa: CASSSLAGEAYNEQFF; CDR3nt: TGTGCCAGCAGCTCCTTAGCGGGGGAGGCCTACAATGAGCAGTTCTTC; d_gene: TRBD2; j_gene: TRBJ2-1; abundance: -; v_gene: TRBV7-2
CDR3aa: CAISGKSGSYNEQFF; CDR3nt: TGTGCCATCAGCGGGAAGAGCGGCTCCTACAATGAGCAGTTCTTC; d_gene: -; j_gene: TRBJ2-1; abundance: -; v_gene: TRBV10-3
CDR3aa: CASSWAMTNYGYTF; CDR3nt: TGTGCCAGCAGTTGGGCGATGACTAACTATGGCTACACCTTC; d_gene: -; j_gene: TRBJ1-2; abundance: -; v_gene: TRBV27
CDR3aa: CASSSRTGGGGGYTF; CDR3nt: TGTGCCAGCAGCTCACGGACAGGGGGCGGAGGTGGCTACACCTTC; d_gene: TRBD1; j_gene: TRBJ1-2; abundance: once; v_gene: TRBV27
CDR3aa: CASNRGEANYGYTF; CDR3nt: TGTGCCAGCAACAGGGGCGAAGCTAACTATGGCTACACCTTC; d_gene: TRBD1; j_gene: TRBJ1-2; abundance: once; v_gene: TRBV7-9
CDR3aa: CASSSMEQGVKTQYF; CDR3nt: TGTGCCAGCAGCTCGATGGAACAGGGTGTGAAGACCCAGTACTTC; d_gene: -; j_gene: TRBJ2-5; abundance: once; v_gene: TRBV11-2
CDR3aa: CASSLGGLAGAADTQYF; CDR3nt: TGTGCCAGCAGCTTAGGAGGGCTAGCGGGAGCGGCAGATACGCAGTATTTT; d_gene: TRBD2; j_gene: TRBJ2-3; abundance: once; v_gene: TRBV7-2
CDR3aa: CASSVATRGGKVSGELFF; CDR3nt: TGTGCCAGCAGCGTAGCTACGAGGGGCGGGAAGGTATCCGGGGAGCTGTTTTTT; d_gene: -; j_gene: TRBJ2-2; abundance: -; v_gene: TRBV9
CDR3aa: CASSYRGPAGTEAFF; CDR3nt: TGTGCCAGCAGTTACAGGGGCCCAGCGGGCACTGAAGCTTTCTTT; d_gene: -; j_gene: TRBJ1-1; abundance: few; v_gene: TRBV6-6
CDR3aa: CASSLTSAYNEQFF; CDR3nt: TGTGCCAGCAGCTTAACTAGCGCCTACAATGAGCAGTTCTTC; d_gene: TRBD2; j_gene: TRBJ2-1; abundance: -; v_gene: TRBV7-2
CDR3aa: CASTRILQGGEQYF; CDR3nt: TGTGCCAGCACAAGAATTTTGCAAGGTGGGGAGCAGTACTTC; d_gene: -; j_gene: TRBJ2-7; abundance: -; v_gene: TRBV6-6
CDR3aa: CASSLFVAGGSYEQYF; CDR3nt: TGTGCCAGCAGTTTATTTGTAGCGGGAGGTTCCTACGAGCAGTACTTC; d_gene: TRBD2; j_gene: TRBJ2-7; abundance: -; v_gene: TRBV27
CDR3aa: CASSSHPILASTDTQYF; CDR3nt: TGTGCCAGCAGCTCACACCCTATACTAGCGTCCACAGATACGCAGTATTTT; d_gene: TRBD2; j_gene: TRBJ2-3; abundance: -; v_gene: TRBV5-8